The following is a T cell receptor beta chain sequence with its context. The data belong to a study of PD-L1 blockade in urothelial cancer. V dropped 10 bases and J dropped 1 base, with 13 bases sitting between them. Per germline, CDR1 MNHEY and CDR2 SVGAGI. The CDR3 contains 13 residues. Time point: pretreatment peripheral blood. The assay was immunoSEQ multiplex PCR, and TCRdb's table has in-frame clones only and misses some. This sample has 86,000 or so clones, with 85% to 90% found just once. This receptor was taken from a man aged 60 to 75 with urothelial cancer. This chain uses TRBV6-5 with TRBJ1-1, with a tentative D call TRBD1 (6 bases). The sample consisted of PBMCs, taken around atezolizumab (anti-PD-L1) treatment. The CDR3 DNA reads as TGTGCCATAAAACAGGGACAGAACACTGAAGCTTTCTTT. Protein sequence: CAIKQGQNTEAFF.